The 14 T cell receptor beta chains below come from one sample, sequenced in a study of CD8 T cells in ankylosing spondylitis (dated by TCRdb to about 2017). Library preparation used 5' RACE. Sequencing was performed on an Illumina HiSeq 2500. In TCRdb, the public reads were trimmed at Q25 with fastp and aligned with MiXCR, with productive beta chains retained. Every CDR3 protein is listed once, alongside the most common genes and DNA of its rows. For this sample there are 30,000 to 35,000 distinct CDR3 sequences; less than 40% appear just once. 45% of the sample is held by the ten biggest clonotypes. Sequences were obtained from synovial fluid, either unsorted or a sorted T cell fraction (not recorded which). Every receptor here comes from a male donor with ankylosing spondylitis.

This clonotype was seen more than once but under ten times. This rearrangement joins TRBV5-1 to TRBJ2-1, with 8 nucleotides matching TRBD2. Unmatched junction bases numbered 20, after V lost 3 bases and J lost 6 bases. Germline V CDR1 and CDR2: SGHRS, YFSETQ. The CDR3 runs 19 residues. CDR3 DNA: TGCGCCAGCAGCTCGTTGGGGAGTGTCGGGAGGGCCGGGCGCAATGAGCAGTTCTTC. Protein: CASSSLGSVGRAGRNEQFF.

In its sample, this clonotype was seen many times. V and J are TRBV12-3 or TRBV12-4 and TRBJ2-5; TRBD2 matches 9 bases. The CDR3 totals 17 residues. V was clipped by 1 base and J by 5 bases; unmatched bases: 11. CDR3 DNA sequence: TGTGCCAGCAGTTTAGGGACTAGCGAACTCAGAGGGGAGACCCAGTACTTC. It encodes CASSLGTSELRGETQYF.

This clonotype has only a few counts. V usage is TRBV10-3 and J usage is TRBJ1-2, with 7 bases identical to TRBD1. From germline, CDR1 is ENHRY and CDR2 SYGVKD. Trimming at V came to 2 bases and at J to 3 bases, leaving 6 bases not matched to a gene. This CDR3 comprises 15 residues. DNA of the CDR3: TGTGCCATCAGTGAGCAGCGTACAGGGGACTATGGCTACACCTTC. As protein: CAISEQRTGDYGYTF.

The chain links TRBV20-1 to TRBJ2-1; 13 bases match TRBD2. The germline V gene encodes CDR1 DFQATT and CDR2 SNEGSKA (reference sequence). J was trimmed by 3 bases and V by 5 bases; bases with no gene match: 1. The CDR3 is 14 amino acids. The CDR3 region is CSAGLAGDYNEQFF. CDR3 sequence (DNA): TGCAGTGCTGGACTAGCGGGGGACTACAATGAGCAGTTCTTC.

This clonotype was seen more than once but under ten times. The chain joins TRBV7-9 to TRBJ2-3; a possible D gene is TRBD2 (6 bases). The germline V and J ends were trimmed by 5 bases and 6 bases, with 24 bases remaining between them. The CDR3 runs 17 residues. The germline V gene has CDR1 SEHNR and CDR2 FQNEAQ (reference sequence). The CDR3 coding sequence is TGTGCCAGCAGCCCCCCCGGCGGGGCGCGGGATCGGGATACGCAGTATTTT. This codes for CASSPPGGARDRDTQYF.

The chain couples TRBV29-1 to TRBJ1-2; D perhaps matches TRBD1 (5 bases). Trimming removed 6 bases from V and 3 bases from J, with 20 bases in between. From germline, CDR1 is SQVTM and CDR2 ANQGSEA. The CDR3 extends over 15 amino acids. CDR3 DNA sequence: TGCAGCGTCGTTCGCCGGGACCAGAGACACTATGGCTACACCTTC. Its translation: CSVVRRDQRHYGYTF.

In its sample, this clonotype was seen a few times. The CDR3 region is CASSEAGSGANVLTF. The CDR3 DNA reads as TGTGCCAGCAGTGAAGCAGGTTCTGGGGCCAACGTCCTGACTTTC. The chain is built from TRBV6-1 and TRBJ2-6; D is undetermined. The CDR3 is 15 residues long. Germline assignment: CDR1 MNHNS and CDR2 SASEGT. V lost 0 bases and J 1 base, leaving 4 bases between the germline ends.

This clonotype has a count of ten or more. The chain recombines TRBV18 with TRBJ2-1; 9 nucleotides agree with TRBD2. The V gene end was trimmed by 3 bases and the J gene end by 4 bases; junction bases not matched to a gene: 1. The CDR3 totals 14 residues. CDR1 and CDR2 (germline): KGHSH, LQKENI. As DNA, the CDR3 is TGTGCCAGCTCACCGGCGGGAGGGTACAATGAGCAGTTCTTC. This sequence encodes CASSPAGGYNEQFF.

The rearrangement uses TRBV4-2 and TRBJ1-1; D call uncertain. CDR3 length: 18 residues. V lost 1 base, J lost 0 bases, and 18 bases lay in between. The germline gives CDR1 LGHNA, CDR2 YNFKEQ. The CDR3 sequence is CASSQAPPEALMNTEAFF. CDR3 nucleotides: TGTGCCAGCAGCCAAGCGCCGCCCGAGGCCCTCATGAACACTGAAGCTTTCTTT.

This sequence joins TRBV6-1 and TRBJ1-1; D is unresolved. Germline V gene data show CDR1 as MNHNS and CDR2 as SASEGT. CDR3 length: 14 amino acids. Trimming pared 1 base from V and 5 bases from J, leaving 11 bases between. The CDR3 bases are TGTGCCAGCAGTGAAGGACAAACCACGACTGAAGCTTTCTTT. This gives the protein CASSEGQTTTEAFF.

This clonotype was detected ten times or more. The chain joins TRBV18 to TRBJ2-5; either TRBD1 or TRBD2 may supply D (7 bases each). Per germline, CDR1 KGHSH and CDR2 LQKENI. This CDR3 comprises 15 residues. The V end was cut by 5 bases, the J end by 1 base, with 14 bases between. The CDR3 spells CASSGGDSRQETQYF. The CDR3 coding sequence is TGTGCCAGCTCAGGGGGGGACAGTCGCCAAGAGACCCAGTACTTC.

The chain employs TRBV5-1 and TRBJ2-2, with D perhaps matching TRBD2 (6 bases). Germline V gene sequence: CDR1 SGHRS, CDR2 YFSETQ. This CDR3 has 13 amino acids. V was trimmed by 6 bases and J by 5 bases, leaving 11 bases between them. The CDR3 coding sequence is TGCGCCAGCACAAGGGCGGGAACCGGGGAGCTGTTTTTT. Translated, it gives CASTRAGTGELFF.

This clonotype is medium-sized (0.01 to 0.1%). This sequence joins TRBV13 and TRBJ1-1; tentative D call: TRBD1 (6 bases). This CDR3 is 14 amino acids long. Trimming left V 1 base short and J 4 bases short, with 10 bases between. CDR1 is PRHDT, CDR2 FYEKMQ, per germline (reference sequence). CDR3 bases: TGTGCCAGCAGCTTAGAGGGGGAAGGCACTGAAGCTTTCTTT. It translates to CASSLEGEGTEAFF.

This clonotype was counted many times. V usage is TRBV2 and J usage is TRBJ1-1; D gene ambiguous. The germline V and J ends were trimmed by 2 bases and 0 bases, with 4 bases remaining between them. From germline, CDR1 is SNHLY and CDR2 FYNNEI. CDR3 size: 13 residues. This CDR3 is CASSEYLNTEAFF. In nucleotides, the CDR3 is TGTGCCAGCAGTGAATACCTGAACACTGAAGCTTTCTTT.